The clone carrying this TCR beta chain has only a few counts. This entry comes from a study of T cells in Graves' hyperthyroidism and ophthalmopathy. Patients having uncontrolled infection, another autoimmune disease, pregnancy or lactation were not included. The CDR3 is 13 amino acids. V lost 2 bases, J lost 5 bases, and 10 bases lay in between. Amplification targeted TCR beta CDR3 regions from RNA transcripts. HTBI primers were used for first-round RT-PCR of the TCR CDR3. TCRdb analysed the multiplex PCR reads with MiXCR anew, one entry per CDR3 protein. The table has approximately 520,000 distinct CDR3 sequences, approximately 25% seen once.

Input material: blood. The TCR was taken from a woman in her twenties or thirties with Graves' ophthalmopathy. This chain uses TRBV12-3 or TRBV12-4 with TRBJ2-7; TRBD2 is a possible D gene (5 bases). CDR3 protein: CASSLLGAHEQYF. The CDR3 DNA reads TGTGCCAGCAGTTTATTGGGAGCCCACGAGCAGTACTTC.